Listed here are 26 T cell receptor beta chains from one sample, sequenced in a study of Ad26.COV2.S vaccination and SARS-CoV-2 variants. Some clones are missing from TCRdb's copy, which holds only in-frame ones; the method was immunoSEQ multiplex PCR. There are more than 350,000 clones in the sample; about 93% occur only once, and 12% lies in the top ten. The sample's treatment: roughly 20 received Ad26.COV2.S at low or high dose, single or two shots; 5 received placebo; per-sample allocation not given. The investigators took samples on day 63 after the first vaccine or placebo injection. The sequenced sample was peripheral blood, obtained in a trial of Ad26.COV2.S vaccine versus placebo. The receptors derive from a person aged 18-60 years who received the Ad26.COV2.S COVID-19 vaccine or a placebo.

This clone was found a few times. This CDR3 reads CSAGGGDKRGREQFF. The CDR3 region has the DNA TGCAGCGCTGGAGGCGGGGACAAAAGGGGTCGAGAGCAGTTCTTC. The V gene is TRBV29-1, the J gene TRBJ2-1; D is tentatively TRBD1 or TRBD2 (6 bases each). CDR1 and CDR2 (germline): SQVTM, ANQGSEA. The V end was cut by 7 bases, the J end by 10 bases, with 26 bases between. This CDR3 region has 15 residues.

This chain links TRBV4-3 with TRBJ2-1; 8 nucleotides agree with TRBD2. The V gene end was trimmed by 0 bases and the J gene end by 8 bases; junction bases not matched to a gene: 9. There are 16 residues in the CDR3. Germline-derived CDR1 and CDR2 are LGHNA and YSLEER. CDR3 nucleotide sequence: TGCGCCAGCAGCCAAGAGACTAGCGTCTCATCCGATGAGCAGTTCTTC. This gives the protein CASSQETSVSSDEQFF.

The genes are TRBV5-3 and TRBJ2-1; TRBD2 aligns across 10 bases. TRBV5-3 falls under the ORF class, with uncertain function. The CDR3 is 19 residues long. Trimming removed 4 bases from V and 3 bases from J; junction bases left unmatched: 16. The CDR3 DNA reads as TGTGCCAGAAGCGAGAAAAAGGGGGCTAGCGGGAGATTCTACAATGAGCAGTTCTTC. Its protein is CARSEKKGASGRFYNEQFF.

V usage is TRBV11-2 and J usage is TRBJ1-1; D is perhaps TRBD1 (5 bases). Deletions cut 1 base from V and 2 bases from J, with 8 bases between. The length of the CDR3 is 14 residues. CDR1 SGHAT and CDR2 FQNNGV come from the germline V gene. CDR3 sequence (DNA): TGTGCCAGCAGCTTAGTCGGGGGTAACACTGAAGCTTTCTTT. Translated, it gives CASSLVGGNTEAFF.

The genes are TRBV25-1 and TRBJ1-2, with 10 bases lining up with TRBD1. V dropped 1 base and J dropped 1; count of bases not matched to a gene: 3. This CDR3 is built from 16 residues. Germline CDR1 is MGHDK and CDR2 is SYGVNS. The CDR3 is CASSELGTGVNYGYTF. CDR3 DNA sequence: TGTGCCAGCAGTGAATTAGGGACAGGGGTTAACTATGGCTACACCTTC.

This chain connects TRBV6-5 to TRBJ2-7; possible D gene TRBD1, 5 bases. CDR3 length: 12 residues. The germline V gene has CDR1 MNHEY and CDR2 SVGAGI. Trimming left V 7 bases short and J 2 bases short, with 9 bases between. The CDR3 region has the DNA TGTGCCAGCAACGACAGCCCCTACGAGCAGTACTTC. Its translation is CASNDSPYEQYF.

This clone was seen a few times. At one boundary the junction diverges from the germline segment, which might be a read error. This rearrangement joins TRBV7-7 to TRBJ2-1, with 9 bases that match TRBD2. The germline V gene has CDR1 SSHAT and CDR2 FNYEAQ (reference sequence). The CDR3 runs to 17 residues. The CDR3 sequence is CASSPSPGLAVYNEQFF. The CDR3 region has the DNA TGTGCTAGCAGCCCTTCCCCGGGACTAGCAGTCTACAATGAGCAGTTCTTC. The complete variable domain, with remaining parts taken from reference TRBV7-7 and TRBJ2-1, reads GAGVSQSPRYKVTKRGQDVTLRCDPISSHATLYWYQQALGQGPEFLTYFNYEAQPDKSGLPSDRFSAERPEGSISTLTIQRTEQRDSAMYRCASSPSPGLAVYNEQFFGPGTRLTVL.

The chain carries TRBV30 and TRBJ1-3; D is perhaps TRBD1 (5 bases). This CDR3 has 18 residues. The germline V and J ends were trimmed by 0 bases and 1 base, with 19 bases remaining between them. Germline V CDR1 and CDR2: GTSNPN, SVGIG (reference sequence). CDR3 DNA: TGTGCCTGGAGTGTAAGGAGGGAGGGGCGACCATCTGGAAACACCATATATTTT. Encoded protein: CAWSVRREGRPSGNTIYF.

The genes are TRBV9 and TRBJ2-7; 12 bases match TRBD2. The junction had 7 bases not matched to a gene; V was cut back by 4 bases and J by 2 bases. CDR1 is SGDLS and CDR2 is YYNGEE in the germline V gene. There are 16 residues in the CDR3. The CDR3 loop is CASSPRLAGDPYEQYF. In nucleotides, the CDR3 is TGTGCCAGCAGCCCCCGACTAGCGGGAGACCCCTACGAGCAGTACTTC.

This clone appeared once. The J gene is TRBJ2-2, the V gene TRBV9; D might be TRBD2 (5 bases). V was pared by 2 bases and J by 1 base, with 12 bases between. Germline CDR1 SGDLS, CDR2 YYNGEE. The CDR3 covers 16 residues. Here the CDR3 reads CASSVQRTVNTGELFF. The CDR3 coding sequence is TGTGCCAGCAGCGTTCAGCGGACGGTGAACACCGGGGAGCTGTTTTTT.

This clone has just one count. The chain combines TRBV23-1 with TRBJ2-7; TRBD2 matches 7 bases. TRBV23-1 is known as an ORF, though its function is uncertain. This CDR3 has 15 residues. V lost 1 base to trimming and J lost 2 bases; unmatched junction nucleotides: 5. CDR3 bases: TGCGCCAGCAGTCAATTGTCTAGCGGACCCTACGAGCAGTACTTC. Translating gives CASSQLSSGPYEQYF.

This chain joins TRBV6-1 and TRBJ1-2; 8 nucleotides line up with TRBD1. The V segment lost 4 bases and the J segment 4 bases; nucleotides outside the gene matches: 11. Looked up from germline, CDR1 is MNHNS and CDR2 is SASEGT. CDR3 size: 16 residues. CDR3 in amino acids: CASSVRQGTLTYGYTF. The CDR3 DNA sequence: TGTGCCAGCAGTGTACGACAGGGGACCCTAACCTATGGCTACACCTTC.

The chain couples TRBV28 to TRBJ1-2, with D hard to call. The V end was cut by 6 bases, the J end by 6 bases, with 8 bases between. CDR1 is MDHEN, CDR2 SYDVKM, per germline. The CDR3 covers 11 residues. The CDR3 nucleotides are TGTGCCAGCAGCTTCAGCCATGGCTACACCTTC. Translation: CASSFSHGYTF.

This clone was detected only a few times. The chain couples TRBV6-1 to TRBJ2-1; 9 bases match TRBD2. The germline V gene has CDR1 MNHNS and CDR2 SASEGT. CDR3 length: 13 residues. V was clipped by 2 bases and J by 15 bases; unmatched bases: 8. The CDR3 loop reads CASSERGLAGPFF. CDR3 in DNA: TGTGCCAGCAGTGAAAGGGGGCTAGCGGGACCGTTCTTC.

V gene TRBV29-1 combines with J gene TRBJ1-2; D may be TRBD1 (5 bases). The germline V gene encodes CDR1 SQVTM and CDR2 ANQGSEA. This CDR3 region has 11 residues. Trimming shortened V by 4 bases and J by 2 bases, and 5 bases separated the two germline ends. The DNA for the CDR3 is TGCAGCGTTGGACAGAACTATGGCTACACCTTC. Amino acids: CSVGQNYGYTF.

This clone was seen only once. This rearrangement joins TRBV29-1 to TRBJ1-1; weak D call: TRBD1 (5 bases). CDR1 SQVTM and CDR2 ANQGSEA come from the germline V gene. The CDR3 is 13 amino acids. V shed 5 bases and J shed 5 bases, with 15 bases lying between them. The CDR3 DNA reads as TGCAGCGTTCGAGGGGTGCTCAGGACTGAAGCTTTCTTT. Translated: CSVRGVLRTEAFF.

The rearrangement uses TRBV4-1 and TRBJ2-2; no clear D gene. Trimming pared 3 bases from V and 0 bases from J, leaving 2 bases between. The CDR3 runs 13 residues. Germline V CDR1 and CDR2: MGHRA, YSYEKL. CDR3 protein: CASSHTNTGELFF. The CDR3 DNA follows: TGCGCCAGCAGCCACACGAACACCGGGGAGCTGTTTTTT.

The chain carries TRBV5-6 and TRBJ2-2, with D tentatively TRBD2 (6 bases). The V and J ends lost 4 bases and 1 base respectively, with 11 bases between them. The CDR3 contains 15 residues. CDR1 and CDR2 (germline): SGHDT, YYEEEE. CDR3 protein: CASSLPGGNTGELFF. The DNA of the CDR3 is TGTGCCAGCAGCCTGCCCGGGGGGAACACCGGGGAGCTGTTTTTT.

The gene calls are TRBV7-2 and TRBJ2-7; D is perhaps TRBD1 (8 bases). Trimming took off 5 bases at V and 5 bases at J, with 16 bases between the two ends. Germline assignment: CDR1 SGHTA and CDR2 FQGNSA. This CDR3 has 14 amino acids. CDR3 nucleotide sequence: TGTGCCAGCAGCCCAAGGACAGGGAGGGACGAGCAGTACTTC. It yields the protein CASSPRTGRDEQYF.

This chain connects TRBV11-2 to TRBJ1-2; D may be TRBD1 (5 bases). There are 14 residues in the CDR3. V was trimmed by 1 base and J by 4 bases, leaving 10 bases between them. Germline CDR1 and CDR2: SGHAT and FQNNGV. CDR3 nucleotide sequence: TGTGCCAGCAGCTTAGTCACAGGTGGCTATGGCTACACCTTC. Amino acid sequence: CASSLVTGGYGYTF.

V is TRBV12-3 or TRBV12-4 and J is TRBJ2-1; D possibly corresponds to TRBD1 (6 bases). CDR3 length: 13 amino acids. V was cut by 7 bases and J by 15 bases, with 22 bases left in between. The CDR3 sequence: CASNDRTEGSGFF. The CDR3 nucleotides read TGTGCCAGCAATGATAGGACAGAAGGGAGTGGGTTCTTC.

The V and J genes are TRBV7-2 and TRBJ2-1, with 12 bases fitting TRBD1. CDR3 length equals 17 residues. Germline CDR1 reads SGHTA; CDR2 reads FQGNSA. J was trimmed by 3 bases and V by 4 bases; bases with no gene match: 7. The CDR3 here is CASSSPGTGGVYNEQFF. The CDR3 nucleotides read TGTGCCAGCAGCTCACCCGGGACAGGGGGCGTCTACAATGAGCAGTTCTTC. The full variable domain, rest sourced from reference TRBV7-2 and TRBJ2-1, is GAGVSQSPSNKVTEKGKDVELRCDPISGHTALYWYRQSLGQGLEFLIYFQGNSAPDKSGLPSDRFSAERTGGSVSTLTIQRTQQEDSAVYLCASSSPGTGGVYNEQFFGPGTRLTVL.

The sample holds a few counts of this clone. For the CDR3, the DNA is TGTGCCAGCATCCTCTCACGAGCTACGCTAGCGGGAGACAATGAGCAGTTCTTC. Translated, it gives CASILSRATLAGDNEQFF. This chain uses TRBV7-9 with TRBJ2-1; 10 bases are shared with TRBD2. Germline values: CDR1 SEHNR, CDR2 FQNEAQ (reference sequence). V shed 7 bases and J 5 bases; nucleotides not matched to a gene: 17. This CDR3 spans 18 amino acids.

J is TRBJ1-3 and V is TRBV25-1; 7 nucleotides align to TRBD1. In germline, CDR1 is MGHDK, CDR2 SYGVNS. The trim removed 3 bases at V and 0 bases at J, leaving 5 bases unmatched. This CDR3 region has 16 residues. CDR3 region: CASSEAGGSSGNTIYF. The DNA for the CDR3 is TGTGCCAGCAGTGAGGCAGGGGGAAGCTCTGGAAACACCATATATTTT. Full variable domain (remainder filled in from reference TRBV25-1 and TRBJ1-3): EADIYQTPRYLVIGTGKKITLECSQTMGHDKMYWYQQDPGMELHLIHYSYGVNSTEKGDLSSESTVSRIRTEHFPLTLESARPSHTSQYLCASSEAGGSSGNTIYFGEGSWLTVV.

This sequence joins TRBV5-1 and TRBJ2-7; 8 bases are a match to TRBD1. The V and J ends lost 0 bases and 5 bases, in that order; junction bases with no gene match: 7. The CDR3 has 15 amino acids. The germline gives CDR1 SGHRS, CDR2 YFSETQ. CDR3 amino acids: CASSLGQGAVDEQYF. DNA for the CDR3: TGCGCCAGCAGCTTGGGCCAGGGGGCTGTCGACGAGCAGTACTTC. The variable domain in full, completed from reference TRBV5-1 and TRBJ2-7, reads KAGVTQTPRYLIKTRGQQVTLSCSPISGHRSVSWYQQTPGQGLQFLFEYFSETQRNKGNFPGRFSGRQFSNSRSEMNVSTLELGDSALYLCASSLGQGAVDEQYFGPGTRLTVT.

The CDR3 here is CASSLGFNTEAFF. The CDR3 coding sequence is TGTGCCAGCAGCTTAGGGTTTAACACTGAAGCTTTCTTT. The chain couples TRBV7-2 to TRBJ1-1, with unresolved D. The V gene's germline CDR1 is SGHTA and CDR2 FQGNSA. V was trimmed by 1 base and J by 2 bases, leaving 5 bases between them. CDR3 length: 13 residues.